These T cell receptor beta chains were read from a single sample in a study of identical twins. TCRdb re-called the 5' RACE reads through MiXCR, storing one row per CDR3 protein. The sample contains under 300,000 distinct CDR3 sequences, about an eighth of which appear only once. The sample was memory (CD45RO+) T cells sorted from blood. The receptor source for this set is a woman under 30 in good health. CDR3s include the opening cysteine and the closing phenylalanine or tryptophan. D genes are given only for firm matches. Rows may omit the clone size; those that give it use once, few, many or a size class.

D,V,J,size,CDR3,DNA
TRBD2,TRBV7-7,TRBJ2-1,few,CASSSTSGVIAYNEQFF,TGTGCTAGCAGCTCCACTAGCGGGGTTATCGCCTACAATGAGCAGTTCTTC
NA,TRBV7-2,TRBJ1-1,few,CASSLQALSNTEAFF,TGTGCCAGCAGCTTACAGGCTCTGTCGAACACTGAAGCTTTCTTT
TRBD2,TRBV5-1,TRBJ2-3,few,CASSPQTSGPGDTQYF,TGCGCCAGCAGCCCTCAGACTAGCGGGCCAGGAGATACGCAGTATTTT
TRBD1,TRBV15,TRBJ2-6,many,CATSSDRVEAGANVLTF,TGTGCCACCAGCAGCGACAGGGTCGAGGCTGGGGCCAACGTCCTGACTTTC
NA,TRBV10-3,TRBJ1-6,many,CAISESVRANNSPLHF,TGTGCCATCAGTGAATCCGTCAGGGCTAATAATTCACCCCTCCACTTT
TRBD1,TRBV4-3,TRBJ2-7,few,CASSQDLTGGKEQYF,TGCGCCAGCAGCCAAGACCTGACAGGGGGTAAAGAGCAGTACTTC
TRBD1,TRBV6-5,TRBJ2-5,few,CASSYGTGARETQYF,TGTGCCAGCAGTTACGGGACAGGGGCAAGGGAGACCCAGTACTTC
TRBD2,TRBV20-1,TRBJ2-1,few,CSASHGTSGGNEQFF,TGCAGTGCTAGCCACGGGACTAGCGGGGGGAATGAGCAGTTCTTC
NA,TRBV11-2,TRBJ2-3,NA,CASSPRRGQATDTQYF,TGTGCCAGCAGCCCGAGGCGTGGCCAGGCTACAGATACGCAGTATTTT
TRBD2,TRBV6-2/TRBV6-3,TRBJ2-1,few,CASTSGGNNEQFF,TGTGCCAGCACTAGCGGGGGAAACAATGAGCAGTTCTTC
NA,TRBV20-1,TRBJ1-2,once,CSARDAGNYGYTF,TGCAGTGCTAGAGATGCCGGGAACTATGGCTACACCTTC
TRBD2,TRBV5-6,TRBJ2-7,few,CASSLTAGGFYEQYF,TGTGCCAGCAGCTTGACAGCGGGAGGGTTCTACGAGCAGTACTTC
NA,TRBV11-3,TRBJ2-3,NA,CASSFGISGDTQYF,TGTGCCAGCAGCTTTGGTATTAGCGGAGATACGCAGTATTTT
NA,TRBV11-2,TRBJ2-5,NA,CASSLGGKETQYF,TGTGCCAGCAGCTTAGGGGGAAAGGAGACCCAGTACTTC
NA,TRBV11-3,TRBJ2-1,NA,CASSQGPGRVPYNEQFF,TGTGCCAGCAGCCAAGGGCCGGGGCGGGTGCCCTACAATGAGCAGTTCTTC
NA,TRBV4-2,TRBJ1-5,once,CASSRIPGHKSDQPQHF,TGTGCCAGCAGCCGCATCCCGGGGCACAAGAGCGATCAGCCCCAGCATTTT
TRBD2,TRBV4-3,TRBJ2-2,NA,CASSQDHAGRVTGELFF,TGCGCCAGCAGCCAAGATCACGCCGGGAGGGTCACCGGGGAGCTGTTTTTT
NA,TRBV28,TRBJ2-2,few,CASSQTATGELFF,TGTGCCAGCAGTCAGACAGCCACCGGGGAGCTGTTTTTT
NA,TRBV12-3/TRBV12-4,TRBJ2-7,many,CASSQADSSAKEQYF,TGTGCCAGCAGCCAGGCCGATTCTAGCGCGAAGGAGCAGTACTTC
TRBD1,TRBV5-6,TRBJ1-1,NA,CASSRTGEAFF,TGTGCCAGCAGCCGGACAGGTGAAGCTTTCTTT
NA,TRBV12-3/TRBV12-4,TRBJ2-1,many,CASSLQDYNNEQFF,TGTGCCAGCAGTTTACAGGACTATAACAATGAGCAGTTCTTC
NA,TRBV5-1,TRBJ1-3,few,CASTPDTSGNTIYF,TGCGCCAGCACCCCCGACACCTCTGGAAACACCATATATTTT
NA,TRBV5-1,TRBJ2-2,NA,CASSATTTTGELFF,TGCGCCAGCAGCGCCACTACTACGACCGGGGAGCTGTTTTTT
NA,TRBV4-3,TRBJ2-1,NA,CASSQDSGVEQFF,TGCGCCAGCAGCCAAGACTCCGGCGTAGAGCAGTTCTTC
TRBD2,TRBV29-1,TRBJ2-7,many,CSVAASGGVTYEQYF,TGCAGCGTTGCGGCTAGCGGGGGGGTAACCTACGAGCAGTACTTC
TRBD2,TRBV9,TRBJ2-3,few,CASSREGVAGSRLDTQYF,TGTGCCAGCAGCCGGGAGGGGGTAGCGGGTTCTCGGTTGGATACGCAGTATTTT
NA,TRBV30,TRBJ1-2,few,CAWSVFARGEGYTF,TGTGCCTGGAGTGTATTCGCTAGGGGAGAAGGCTACACCTTC
NA,TRBV2,TRBJ1-1,few,CAAMGQNLLNTEAFF,TGTGCCGCAATGGGACAAAATTTGCTGAACACTGAAGCTTTCTTT
NA,TRBV11-2,TRBJ1-2,NA,CASSLVQGWDGYTF,TGTGCCAGCAGCTTAGTGCAGGGGTGGGATGGCTACACCTTC
TRBD2,TRBV7-3,TRBJ2-1,few,CASSPTPTSGSEQFF,TGTGCCAGCAGCCCCACCCCAACTAGCGGGAGTGAGCAGTTCTTC
NA,TRBV20-1,TRBJ1-2,few,CSATPGQPRSYGYTF,TGCAGTGCTACCCCTGGGCAGCCAAGGTCCTATGGCTACACCTTC
NA,TRBV20-1,TRBJ2-3,many,CSARQRDTQYF,TGCAGTGCTAGACAGAGAGATACGCAGTATTTT
NA,TRBV5-5,TRBJ1-3,many,CASSPQTGTGNTIYF,TGTGCCAGCAGCCCACAGACAGGAACAGGAAACACCATATATTTT
TRBD2,TRBV3-1,TRBJ2-4,many,CASSLRGVEDIQYF,TGTGCCAGCAGCCTTCGGGGGGTTGAGGACATTCAGTACTTC
TRBD2,TRBV5-1,TRBJ2-5,few,CASSLAGVQETQYF,TGCGCCAGCAGCCTAGCGGGAGTCCAAGAGACCCAGTACTTC
NA,TRBV25-1,TRBJ2-3,once,CASSERRERDTQYF,TGTGCCAGCAGTGAACGGAGGGAACGCGATACGCAGTATTTT
NA,TRBV12-3/TRBV12-4,TRBJ1-2,many,CASTRPDSYGYTF,TGTGCCAGCACCAGACCGGATTCCTATGGCTACACCTTC
TRBD2,TRBV11-2,TRBJ2-7,many,CASSLPSGKDKPYEQYF,TGTGCCAGCAGCTTGCCTAGCGGGAAGGATAAACCCTACGAGCAGTACTTC
TRBD2,TRBV9,TRBJ2-5,NA,CASSVSGSETQYF,TGTGCCAGCAGCGTCAGCGGGAGTGAGACCCAGTACTTC
NA,TRBV29-1,TRBJ2-3,NA,CTLGGAGDTQYF,TGCACACTGGGGGGAGCCGGTGATACGCAGTATTTT
TRBD1,TRBV4-1,TRBJ2-5,few,CASSFKPTGTGSVQETQYF,TGCGCCAGCAGCTTTAAACCGACCGGGACAGGGTCCGTCCAAGAGACCCAGTACTTC
NA,TRBV7-9,TRBJ2-7,few,CASSSRTYEQYF,TGTGCCAGCAGCTCTCGGACCTACGAGCAGTACTTC